The present T cell receptor beta chain was sequenced within a study of blood T cell repertoires in COVID-19 (dated by TCRdb to the early 2020s). Regarding the complete study: Samples covering the acute and convalescent phases of COVID-19 were provided by collaborators in the United States, Italy and Spain. The prospective study material was composed of cDNA or gDNA derived from T cells, B-cell-depleted T cells, or PBMCs. Subjects who had been exposed to COVID-19, were actively infected with it, or had recovered from it provided the deeply sampled blood TCRbeta repertoires that made up the dataset. The repertoires were released in a freely available public database meant as a resource for research on the immune response to SARS-CoV-2. The samples were drawn from two sources: the first 160 participants of the ongoing ImmuneRACE study, and over 1,000 subjects contributed by 6 global collaborators. The sample metadata nearly always contained a de-identified subject ID, COVID-19 status, age in years and sex. Where available, HLA class I and class II types were obtained from metadata supplied by the sample provider rather than from assay-based typing. Summary of the overall study and its limitations: The quantity of clinical and demographic metadata differed by source and by participant and was supplied without curation.

Collaborating institutions collected whole blood in K2EDTA tubes following their own protocols. For TCRbeta analysis, collaborators shipped samples in one of three forms: frozen whole blood, isolated PBMCs, or DNA extracted from either of those sample types. This clone is categorized as medium-sized (0.01 to 0.1%). Its antigen remains undetermined. Per-nucleotide qualities are absent, and no much larger clonotype sits a single base away. The immunoSEQ Assay, a bias-controlled multiplex PCR, was used to amplify TCRbeta CDR3 regions from genomic DNA. The published analysis was carried out like this. The number of nucleated cells in each sample was estimated by amplification of reference gene primers within the assay. To quantify the absolute abundance of each unique TCRbeta CDR3 rearrangement, sequence reads were collapsed and filtered. For each sample, productive Simpson clonality was calculated by taking the square root of Simpson's diversity index across productive rearrangements. Entries here come from immuneACCESS through TCRdb and include only in-frame sequences with V and J called. Some clones fail to appear in such tables; in the studies checked, an unresolved V gene covers under half of the shortfall, and the cause of the remainder is unknown. The V and J calls and the clone size are those of that table, but D and trimming were determined from the DNA. Recorded for this sample are about 59,000 clones; over 75% of them occurred a single time. Roughly 15% of the sample goes to the ten largest clones.

The CDR3 runs 16 amino acids, cysteine and phenylalanine included. Just the 48-base CDR3 DNA is kept, in frame starting at base 1. The junction carries 14 bases between V and J, which are trimmed by 2 bases and 3 bases respectively. CDR1 and CDR2 are drawn from the germline V gene: SNHLY, FYNNEI. The clonotype originates from an elderly man with acute or convalescent COVID-19. The sequence links TRBV2 to TRBJ2-1, with TRBD2 tentatively as D gene (7 bases match). Input material: peripheral blood. For the CDR3, the sequence is CASSERGGSDYNEQFF. The sequenced DNA: TGTGCCAGCAGTGAAAGGGGGGGTAGCGACTACAATGAGCAGTTCTTC.